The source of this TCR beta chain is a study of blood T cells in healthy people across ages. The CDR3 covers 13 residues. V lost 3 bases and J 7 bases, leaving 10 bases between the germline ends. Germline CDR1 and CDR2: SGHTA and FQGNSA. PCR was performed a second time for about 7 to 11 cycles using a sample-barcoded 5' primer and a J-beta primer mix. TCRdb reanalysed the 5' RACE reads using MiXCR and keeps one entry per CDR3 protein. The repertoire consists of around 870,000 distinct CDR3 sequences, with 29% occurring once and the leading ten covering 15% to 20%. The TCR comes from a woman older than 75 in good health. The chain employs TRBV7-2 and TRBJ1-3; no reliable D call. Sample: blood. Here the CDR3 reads CASSLGFPNTIYF. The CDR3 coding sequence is TGTGCCAGCAGCTTGGGGTTCCCGAACACCATATATTTT.